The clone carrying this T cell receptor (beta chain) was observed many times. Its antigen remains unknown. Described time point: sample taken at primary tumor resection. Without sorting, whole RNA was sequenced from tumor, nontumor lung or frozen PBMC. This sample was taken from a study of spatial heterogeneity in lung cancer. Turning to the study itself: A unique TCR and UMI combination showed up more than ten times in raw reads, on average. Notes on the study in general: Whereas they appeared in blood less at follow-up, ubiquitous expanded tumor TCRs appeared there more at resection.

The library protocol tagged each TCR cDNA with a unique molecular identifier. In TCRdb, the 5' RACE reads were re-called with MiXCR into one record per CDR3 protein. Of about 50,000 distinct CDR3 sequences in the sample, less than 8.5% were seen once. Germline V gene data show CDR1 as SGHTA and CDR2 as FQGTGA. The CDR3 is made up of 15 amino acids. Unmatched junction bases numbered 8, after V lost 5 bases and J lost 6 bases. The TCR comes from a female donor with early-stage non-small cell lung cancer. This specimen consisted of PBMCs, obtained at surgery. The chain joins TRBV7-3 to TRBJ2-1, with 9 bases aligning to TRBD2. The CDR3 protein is CASSPSGTSSNEQFF. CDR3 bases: TGTGCCAGCAGCCCGTCCGGGACTAGCTCCAATGAGCAGTTCTTC.